This T cell receptor (beta chain) was found in a study of Ad26.COV2.S vaccination and SARS-CoV-2 variants (dated by TCRdb to about 2021). The study in broad terms: Vaccine-arm donors came from COV1001, a multicentre, randomized, double-blind, placebo-controlled phase I-IIa trial of Ad26.COV2.S in healthy adults. Blinding of investigators to trial group allocation was maintained during experiments and outcome assessment. Trial participants were randomized into five groups of five: low-dose or high-dose Ad26.COV2.S given once or twice, or placebo on both occasions. A total of roughly 30 samples were included in the TCR-sequenced set, comprising 19 Ad26.COV2.S vaccine recipients, 5 placebo recipients and 8 SARS-CoV-2 convalescent individuals. TCRbeta repertoire sequencing was used to assess the specificity and breadth of SARS-CoV-2-reactive T cell receptors after Ad26.COV2.S vaccination. Ad26.COV2.S was administered intramuscularly at 5 x 10^10 or 1 x 10^11 viral particles, either as a single shot or as two shots given 56 days apart.

General findings and caveats noted by the study authors: Vaccine and placebo recipients had comparable non-spike TCR breadth, which fits with the vaccine containing only spike. Ad26.COV2.S recipients had higher spike-specific TCR breadth than placebo recipients (P = 0.0014). After vaccination, substantial breadth of spike-specific CD8+ and CD4+ T cell responses was reported. The study lacked the statistical power to compare responses across vaccine doses or regimens. According to the authors, total T cell responses may have been underestimated by the TCR breadth and depth analyses.

TCRbeta CDR3 regions were sequenced with the immunoSEQ Assay. After extraction, genomic DNA underwent amplification by bias-controlled multiplex PCR, followed by high-throughput sequencing. Processing in the source paper ran as follows. To quantify the absolute abundance of every unique TCRbeta CDR3 region, sequences were collapsed and filtered. T cell fraction was estimated by normalizing TCRbeta template counts to usable DNA, with usable DNA measured through amplification of reference genes found in all nucleated cells. Repertoire TCRs were annotated as SARS-CoV-2-specific by exact matching of V gene, CDR3 amino acid sequence and J gene to a known reactive TCR set. The reference SARS-CoV-2 TCR set was obtained from MIRA and was filtered for enrichment in COVID-19-positive ImmuneCODE repertoires, whereby public or cross-reactive TCRs were removed. Using the MIRA antigens, annotated TCRs were further analysed by specific ORF or by position within an ORF. Breadth was defined as the number of annotated unique rearrangements divided by the total number of unique productive rearrangements, and depth was defined as the summed frequency of the annotated unique rearrangements. Two-sided Wilcoxon rank-sum tests were applied when comparing TCR breadth between groups. TCRdb obtained this table from immuneACCESS and retained in-frame rearrangements with V and J assigned. These tables miss some clones; where compared with another copy, unresolved V genes account for less than half of the shortfall, and the remainder is unexplained. V, J and clone size reflect that table, while D and trimming were determined from the DNA. The sample includes 510,000 or so clones, with around nine tenths observed a single time. More than 10% of the sample is in the top ten clones.

As for this clone: It lacks a known antigen. No clone much larger than this one lies a single base away; base qualities are absent.

The treatment or condition tag for this specimen amounts to: around 19 received Ad26.COV2.S at low or high dose, single or two shots; roughly 5 received placebo; per-sample allocation not given. For vaccine and placebo recipients, the sequenced repertoires came from samples collected on day 63 after the first injection. In Cohort 1b, fewer than 30 adults aged 18-55 years were enrolled at a single site in Boston, USA, between 29 July and 7 August 2020. Ad26.COV2.S was a replication-incompetent adenovirus type 26 vector expressing a prefusion-stabilized SARS-CoV-2 spike protein from the original Wuhan strain. Its CDR3 holds 13 amino acids, cysteine through phenylalanine. Only the CDR3 DNA is retained, 39 bases long and in frame from the first base. As encoded in the germline V gene, CDR1 is SGHRS while CDR2 is YFSETQ. The junction shows trimming of 5 bases on V and 2 bases on J, plus 11 bases between the germline ends.

The TCR sequence derives from a person between 18 and 60 years old who received the Ad26.COV2.S COVID-19 vaccine or a placebo. Sequenced here: peripheral blood, sampled in a trial of Ad26.COV2.S vaccine versus placebo. The rearranged segments are TRBV5-1 and TRBJ2-7; TRBD1 is perhaps the D gene, given 5 matching bases. The bases are TGCGCCAGCAGGGACATGGGAACCTACGAGCAGTACTTC. The encoded protein is CASRDMGTYEQYF.